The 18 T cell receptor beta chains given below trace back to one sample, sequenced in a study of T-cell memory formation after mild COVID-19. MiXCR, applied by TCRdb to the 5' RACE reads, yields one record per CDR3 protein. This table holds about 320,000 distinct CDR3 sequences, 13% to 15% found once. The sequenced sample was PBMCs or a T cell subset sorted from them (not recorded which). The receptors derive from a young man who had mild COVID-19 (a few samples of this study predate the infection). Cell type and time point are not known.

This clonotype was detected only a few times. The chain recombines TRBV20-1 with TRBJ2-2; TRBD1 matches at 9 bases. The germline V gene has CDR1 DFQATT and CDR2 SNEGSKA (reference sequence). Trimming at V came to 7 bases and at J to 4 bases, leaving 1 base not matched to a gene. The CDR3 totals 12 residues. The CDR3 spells CSVGQGTGELFF. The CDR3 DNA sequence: TGCAGTGTGGGACAGGGCACCGGGGAGCTGTTTTTT.

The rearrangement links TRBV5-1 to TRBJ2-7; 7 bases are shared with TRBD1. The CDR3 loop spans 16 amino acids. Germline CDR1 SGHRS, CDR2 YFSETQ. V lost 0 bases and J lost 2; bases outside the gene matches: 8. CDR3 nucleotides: TGCGCCAGCAGCTTGGCGGCCGGGACAGCGACCTACGAGCAGTACTTC. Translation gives CASSLAAGTATYEQYF.

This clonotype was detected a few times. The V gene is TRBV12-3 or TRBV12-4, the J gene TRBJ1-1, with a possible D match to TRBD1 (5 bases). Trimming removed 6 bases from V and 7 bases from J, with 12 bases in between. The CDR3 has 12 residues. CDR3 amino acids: CASRPGTDEAFF. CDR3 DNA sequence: TGTGCCAGCAGACCCGGGACGGATGAAGCTTTCTTT.

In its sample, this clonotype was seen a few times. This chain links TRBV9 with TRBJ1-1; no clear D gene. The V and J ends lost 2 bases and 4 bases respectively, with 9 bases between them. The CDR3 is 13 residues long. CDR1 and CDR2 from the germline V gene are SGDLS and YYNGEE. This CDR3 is CASSVTVGTEAFF. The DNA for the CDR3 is TGTGCCAGCAGCGTCACGGTCGGCACTGAAGCTTTCTTT.

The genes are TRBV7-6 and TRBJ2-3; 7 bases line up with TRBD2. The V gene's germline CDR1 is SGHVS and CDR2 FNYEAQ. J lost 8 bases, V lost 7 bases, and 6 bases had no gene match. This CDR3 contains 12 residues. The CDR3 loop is CASTSQRGTQYF. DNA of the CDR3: TGTGCCAGCACCTCACAGCGGGGTACGCAGTATTTT.

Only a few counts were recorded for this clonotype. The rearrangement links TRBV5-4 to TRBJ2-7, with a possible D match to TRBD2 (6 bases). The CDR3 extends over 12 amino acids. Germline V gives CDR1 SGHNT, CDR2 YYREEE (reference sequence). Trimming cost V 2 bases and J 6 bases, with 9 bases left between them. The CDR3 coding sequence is TGTGCCAGCAGCTTCAGGGAGGCCGAGCAGTACTTC. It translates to CASSFREAEQYF. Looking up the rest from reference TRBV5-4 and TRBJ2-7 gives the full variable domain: ETGVTQSPTHLIKTRGQQVTLRCSSQSGHNTVSWYQQALGQGPQFIFQYYREEENGRGNFPPRFSGLQFPNYSSELNVNALELDDSALYLCASSFREAEQYFGPGTRLTVT.

The chain's CDR3 is CASWHPLAANTGELFF. For the CDR3, the DNA is TGTGCCAGCTGGCACCCACTAGCGGCGAACACCGGGGAGCTGTTTTTT. The chain joins TRBV12-3 or TRBV12-4 to TRBJ2-2; 8 bases align to TRBD2. The CDR3 is 16 amino acids. Trimming at V came to 8 bases and at J to 0 bases, leaving 8 bases not matched to a gene.

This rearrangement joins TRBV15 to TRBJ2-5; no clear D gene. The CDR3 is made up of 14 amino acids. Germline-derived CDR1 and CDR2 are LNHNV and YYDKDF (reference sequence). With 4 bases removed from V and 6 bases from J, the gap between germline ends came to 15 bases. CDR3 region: CATSNRVSEKTQYF. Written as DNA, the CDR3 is TGTGCCACCAGCAACCGGGTCTCCGAGAAGACCCAGTACTTC.

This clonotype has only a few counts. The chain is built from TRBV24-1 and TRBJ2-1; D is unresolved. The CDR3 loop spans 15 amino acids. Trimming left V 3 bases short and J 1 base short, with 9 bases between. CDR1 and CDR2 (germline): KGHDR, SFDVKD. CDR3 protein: CATSDRGNSYNEQFF. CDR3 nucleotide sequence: TGTGCCACCAGTGATCGCGGAAATTCCTACAATGAGCAGTTCTTC.

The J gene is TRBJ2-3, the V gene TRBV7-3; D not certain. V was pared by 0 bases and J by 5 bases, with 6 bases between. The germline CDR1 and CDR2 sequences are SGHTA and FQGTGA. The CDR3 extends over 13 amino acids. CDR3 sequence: CASSLTKEDTQYF. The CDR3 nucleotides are TGTGCCAGCAGCTTAACTAAGGAAGATACGCAGTATTTT.

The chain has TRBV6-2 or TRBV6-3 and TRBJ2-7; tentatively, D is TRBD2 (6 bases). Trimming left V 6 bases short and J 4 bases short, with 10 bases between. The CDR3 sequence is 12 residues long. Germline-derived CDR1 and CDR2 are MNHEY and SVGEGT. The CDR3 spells CASSRGRYEQYV. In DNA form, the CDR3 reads TGTGCCAGCAGCCGGGGGAGGTACGAGCAGTACGTC.

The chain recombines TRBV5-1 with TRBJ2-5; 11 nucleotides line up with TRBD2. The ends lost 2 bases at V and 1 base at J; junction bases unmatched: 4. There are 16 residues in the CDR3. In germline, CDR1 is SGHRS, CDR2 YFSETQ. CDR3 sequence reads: CASSFMTSGVQETQYF. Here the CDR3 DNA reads TGCGCCAGCAGCTTCATGACTAGCGGGGTCCAAGAGACCCAGTACTTC.

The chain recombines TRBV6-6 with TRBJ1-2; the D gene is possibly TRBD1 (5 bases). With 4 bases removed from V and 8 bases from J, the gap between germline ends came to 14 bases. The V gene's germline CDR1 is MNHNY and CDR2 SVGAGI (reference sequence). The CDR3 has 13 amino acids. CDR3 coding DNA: TGTGCCAGCAGTTGGGACCGATTGGACGGCTACACCTTC. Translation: CASSWDRLDGYTF.

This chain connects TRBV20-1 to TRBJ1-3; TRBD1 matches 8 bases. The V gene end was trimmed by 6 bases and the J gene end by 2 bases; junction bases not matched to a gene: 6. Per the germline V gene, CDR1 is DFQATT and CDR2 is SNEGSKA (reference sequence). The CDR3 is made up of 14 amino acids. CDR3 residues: CSADRGATGNTIYF. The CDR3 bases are TGCAGTGCAGACAGGGGTGCTACTGGAAACACCATATATTTT.

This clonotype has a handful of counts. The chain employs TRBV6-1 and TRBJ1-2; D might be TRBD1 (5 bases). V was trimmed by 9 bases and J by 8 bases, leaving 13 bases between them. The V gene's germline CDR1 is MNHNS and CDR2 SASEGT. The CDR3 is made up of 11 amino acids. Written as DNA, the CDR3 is TGTGCCAGTGGACAATCTCTGGGCTACACCTTC. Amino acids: CASGQSLGYTF.

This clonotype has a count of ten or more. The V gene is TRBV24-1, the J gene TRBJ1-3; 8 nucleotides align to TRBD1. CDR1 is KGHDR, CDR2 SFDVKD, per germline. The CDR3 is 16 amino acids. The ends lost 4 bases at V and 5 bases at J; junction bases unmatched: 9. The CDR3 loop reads CATSESGQAGRNTIYF. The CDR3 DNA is TGTGCCACCAGTGAGTCGGGACAGGCTGGAAGAAACACCATATATTTT.

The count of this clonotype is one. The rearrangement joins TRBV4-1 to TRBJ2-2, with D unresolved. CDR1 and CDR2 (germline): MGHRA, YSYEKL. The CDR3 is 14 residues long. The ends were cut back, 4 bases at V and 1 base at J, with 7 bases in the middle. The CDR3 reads CASSPRQNTGELFF. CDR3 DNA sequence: TGCGCCAGCAGCCCTCGACAGAACACCGGGGAGCTGTTTTTT.

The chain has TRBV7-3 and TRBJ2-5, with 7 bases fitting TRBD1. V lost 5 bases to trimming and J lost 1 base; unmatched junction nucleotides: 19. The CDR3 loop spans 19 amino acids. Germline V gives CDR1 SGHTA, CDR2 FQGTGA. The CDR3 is CASSLIPALTGALQETQYF. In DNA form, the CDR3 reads TGTGCCAGCAGCCTCATCCCCGCCCTAACAGGGGCCCTCCAAGAGACCCAGTACTTC.